These 21 T cell receptor beta chains were sequenced from one sample in a study of blood T cell repertoires in COVID-19. The data were produced by immunoSEQ multiplex PCR, yet TCRdb's version contains in-frame clones alone and is incomplete. Of 95,000 to 150,000 clones in the sample, around four fifths were seen once. The sample taken for sequencing was peripheral blood. The receptors here all came from a human donor in a cohort sampled during active COVID-19.

This clone was detected once. The chain carries TRBV15 and TRBJ1-1; 7 positions match TRBD1. The CDR3 runs 15 residues. Germline CDR1 is LNHNV and CDR2 is YYDKDF (reference sequence). V shed 1 base and J 6 bases; nucleotides not matched to a gene: 8. Here the CDR3 DNA reads TGTGCCACCAGCAGAGCACAGGGGATAGAGGCTGAAGCTTTCTTT. Translation: CATSRAQGIEAEAFF.

This chain joins TRBV11-2 and TRBJ1-3, with D hard to call. The V gene lost 4 bases and the J gene lost 3 bases, with 16 bases spanning the gap. Germline CDR1 is SGHAT and CDR2 is FQNNGV. This CDR3 comprises 16 residues. DNA of the CDR3: TGTGCCAGCAGCTACCAACCCGCGGGTAGTGGAAACACCATATATTTT. Translated: CASSYQPAGSGNTIYF.

The chain is built from TRBV6-2 or TRBV6-3 and TRBJ2-2; 10 positions agree with TRBD1. Germline CDR1 is MNHEY and CDR2 is SVGEGT. The junction had 1 base not matched to a gene; V was cut back by 4 bases and J by 5 bases. The CDR3 is 14 residues long. Here the CDR3 reads CASSWDRGTGELFF. The DNA for the CDR3 is TGTGCCAGCAGTTGGGACAGGGGAACCGGGGAGCTGTTTTTT.

The chain joins TRBV7-2 to TRBJ2-2; 13 nucleotides agree with TRBD2. CDR1 and CDR2 (germline): SGHTA, FQGNSA. The J segment lost 2 bases and the V segment lost 4 bases, leaving 1 base of the junction unmatched. This CDR3 comprises 16 residues. CDR3 amino acids: CASSWTSGGNTGELFF. The CDR3 DNA reads as TGTGCCAGCAGCTGGACTAGCGGGGGTAACACCGGGGAGCTGTTTTTT.

The chain has TRBV4-2 and TRBJ2-3; D uncertain. The V end lost 4 bases, the J end lost 4 bases, and 12 bases lay between the germline ends. The germline V gene has CDR1 LGHNA and CDR2 YNFKEQ. This CDR3 contains 14 residues. CDR3 in amino acids: CASSPRLVSDTQYF. As DNA, the CDR3 is TGTGCCAGCAGCCCACGGTTGGTTTCAGATACGCAGTATTTT.

The CDR3 reads CASSLPLSGQATLNEQFF. In DNA, the CDR3 is TGTGCCAGCAGTTTACCCCTCTCCGGACAGGCGACACTCAATGAGCAGTTCTTC. The gene calls are TRBV28 and TRBJ2-1; the match to TRBD1 covers 7 bases. CDR1 and CDR2 from the germline V gene are MDHEN and SYDVKM. V gave up 2 bases and J gave up 6 bases; unmatched junction bases: 16. The CDR3 runs to 18 residues.

The J gene is TRBJ1-3, the V gene TRBV5-8, with D unresolved. The V end lost 4 bases, the J end lost 0 bases, and 11 bases lay between the germline ends. Germline CDR1 is SGHTS and CDR2 is YDEGEE. The CDR3 covers 15 residues. The DNA for the CDR3 is TGTGCCAGCAGCGGAGAAGACTACTCTGGAAACACCATATATTTT. Translation gives CASSGEDYSGNTIYF.

The CDR3 DNA sequence: TGTGCCAGTAGTCCCTCCCCTCGGGGGGCCTACGAGCAGTACTTC. It specifies CASSPSPRGAYEQYF. The gene calls are TRBV19 and TRBJ2-7, with TRBD2 matching 7 bases. The V gene end was trimmed by 5 bases and the J gene end by 2 bases; junction bases not matched to a gene: 9. This CDR3 is built from 15 residues. Germline V gene data show CDR1 as LNHDA and CDR2 as SQIVND (reference sequence).

The J gene is TRBJ2-3, the V gene TRBV20-1; perhaps TRBD1 as D (5 bases). The CDR3 spans 14 residues. Looked up from germline, CDR1 is DFQATT and CDR2 is SNEGSKA (reference sequence). The V gene lost 3 bases and the J gene lost 4 bases, with 14 bases spanning the gap. The CDR3 spells CSASRAGSADTQYF. DNA of the CDR3: TGCAGTGCTAGTAGGGCAGGGTCGGCAGATACGCAGTATTTT.

The genes are TRBV6-5 and TRBJ1-1; no clear D gene. Trimming stripped 4 bases from V and 1 base from J, with 7 bases between. Looked up from germline, CDR1 is MNHEY and CDR2 is SVGAGI. This CDR3 has 13 residues. The CDR3: CASSFSRNTEAFF. Written as DNA, the CDR3 is TGTGCCAGCAGTTTTTCCAGGAACACTGAAGCTTTCTTT.

CDR3 sequence: CASSYSGGSTDTQYF. The CDR3 DNA reads as TGTGCCAGCAGCTATAGCGGGGGAAGCACAGATACGCAGTATTTT. The chain couples TRBV6-5 to TRBJ2-3, with 9 nucleotides matching TRBD2. V was pared by 6 bases and J by 0 bases, with 4 bases of the junction left unmatched. Per germline, CDR1 MNHEY and CDR2 SVGAGI. This CDR3 is 15 amino acids long.

The CDR3 DNA sequence: TGTGCCAGTAGTATGGCTAGCGCGAACACCGGGGAGCTGTTTTTT. Residues: CASSMASANTGELFF. The chain is built from TRBV19 and TRBJ2-2; D perhaps matches TRBD2 (6 bases). Germline-derived CDR1 and CDR2 are LNHDA and SQIVND (reference sequence). The CDR3 runs 15 residues. The V gene lost 3 bases and the J gene lost 0 bases, with 8 bases spanning the gap.

This clone was recorded a few times. Other DNA sequences in the same sample also yield this CDR3. The V and J genes are TRBV2 and TRBJ2-5; unclear D gene. CDR3 size: 14 residues. Trimming took off 3 bases at V and 2 bases at J, with 10 bases between the two ends. Germline CDR1 is SNHLY and CDR2 is FYNNEI. The CDR3 is CASSDSRGQETQYF. In DNA, the CDR3 is TGTGCCAGCAGTGACTCTAGAGGACAAGAGACCCAGTACTTC.

This chain joins TRBV29-1 and TRBJ1-5, with a weak D call TRBD1 (6 bases). The germline gives CDR1 SQVTM, CDR2 ANQGSEA. This CDR3 region has 13 residues. CDR3 protein: CRELKGGDQPQHF. The CDR3 DNA follows: TGCAGAGAACTGAAGGGGGGGGATCAGCCCCAGCATTTT.

On this clone: The DNA is omitted, as the CDR3 cannot be located on it reliably, and the CDR3 follows TCRdb's listing. The rearrangement links TRBV7-2 to TRBJ2-4; TRBD2 reflects the table's D call only, with no check against the DNA. Termini included, the CDR3 measures 16 amino acids. Per germline, CDR1 SGHTA and CDR2 FQGNSA. This chain's CDR3 is CASSQFFGRGGNIQYF.

The genes are TRBV7-2 and TRBJ2-5; TRBD2 matches 12 bases. Germline values: CDR1 SGHTA, CDR2 FQGNSA. The CDR3 has 17 amino acids. V trimming: 1 base; J trimming: 5 bases; junction bases outside the gene matches: 8. The DNA of the CDR3 is TGTGCCAGCAGCTTAGATCCTAGCGGGGGGGCGCGGGAGACCCAGTACTTC. Translating gives CASSLDPSGGARETQYF.

V is TRBV10-3 and J is TRBJ2-1, with D tentatively TRBD1 (5 bases). Germline V gene sequence: CDR1 ENHRY, CDR2 SYGVKD. Trimming took off 3 bases at V and 5 bases at J, with 14 bases between the two ends. The length of the CDR3 is 15 residues. CDR3 in DNA: TGTGCCATCAGTGATATGAAGGGGTTCCACAATGAGCAGTTCTTC. Encoded protein: CAISDMKGFHNEQFF.

This chain uses TRBV2 with TRBJ1-1; tentative D call: TRBD1 (6 bases). Per germline, CDR1 SNHLY and CDR2 FYNNEI. Trimming removed 5 bases from V and 3 bases from J, with 13 bases in between. The CDR3 loop spans 14 amino acids. Here the CDR3 reads CASSYREGDTEAFF. Here the CDR3 DNA reads TGTGCCAGCAGTTACAGGGAGGGAGACACTGAAGCTTTCTTT.

Here the CDR3 DNA reads TGTGCCAGCAGCTTACGGGGTAGCCAATTCAATGAGCAGTTCTTC. As protein: CASSLRGSQFNEQFF. J is TRBJ2-1 and V is TRBV7-9; weak D call: TRBD2 (5 bases). The ends were cut back, 2 bases at V and 6 bases at J, with 14 bases in the middle. The V gene's germline CDR1 is SEHNR and CDR2 FQNEAQ (reference sequence). This CDR3 spans 15 amino acids.

This clone has a single count. The chain uses TRBV5-4 and TRBJ2-1; tentatively, D is TRBD2 (7 bases). CDR3 length: 15 amino acids. Germline lookup yields CDR1 SGHNT and CDR2 YYREEE (reference sequence). V lost 0 bases and J 9 bases, leaving 16 bases between the germline ends. CDR3 region: CASSLDGGGGGEQFF. The CDR3, as DNA: TGTGCCAGCAGCTTGGACGGCGGGGGCGGTGGTGAGCAGTTCTTC. Filled out from reference TRBV5-4 and TRBJ2-1, the complete variable domain reads ETGVTQSPTHLIKTRGQQVTLRCSSQSGHNTVSWYQQALGQGPQFIFQYYREEENGRGNFPPRFSGLQFPNYSSELNVNALELDDSALYLCASSLDGGGGGEQFFGPGTRLTVL.

This sequence joins TRBV9 and TRBJ1-2; 12 bases fit TRBD1. Per the germline V gene, CDR1 is SGDLS and CDR2 is YYNGEE. The trim removed 2 bases at V and 8 bases at J, leaving 10 bases unmatched. The CDR3 consists of 16 residues. The CDR3 region is CASSVGTGGAGVGYTF. CDR3 sequence (DNA): TGTGCCAGCAGCGTCGGGACAGGGGGCGCCGGGGTAGGCTACACCTTC.